The T cell receptor beta chain described here comes from a study of siplizumab effects on memory and regulatory T cells. Measured with immunoSEQ multiplex PCR; TCRdb has only the in-frame clones, and not every one. The table has 50,000 to 70,000 clones, roughly 96% seen once; the top ten hold more than 0.075%. The trim removed 4 bases at V and 2 bases at J, leaving 11 bases unmatched. This CDR3 contains 16 residues. The germline V gene encodes CDR1 SGDLS and CDR2 YYNGEE. General study findings and limits: Suppressive activity of Tregs proliferating in siplizumab cultures remained unconfirmed.

Unstimulated naive, memory, effector memory and TEMRA subsets from a few donor pairs were sequenced. As regards this clone: Its antigen is not known.

The chain is built from TRBV9 and TRBJ2-5, with 7 bases lining up with TRBD1. Sequencing used naive CD8+ T cells sorted from blood. The clonotype comes from a human donor in good health. The CDR3 DNA reads as TGTGCCAGCAGCCCTCGACCGGGACAGACTCAAGAGACCCAGTACTTC. It codes for CASSPRPGQTQETQYF.